These T cell receptor beta chains were read from a single sample in a study of cytomegalovirus exposure and HLA in healthy donors. The table came from immunoSEQ multiplex PCR; TCRdb's copy has only in-frame clones and leaves some out. The sample lists some 120,000 clones; 60% to 85% were seen once. The sample taken for sequencing was PBMCs. The receptors here all came from a female donor in good health and CMV-seronegative. The CDR3 runs from the conserved cysteine through the conserved F or W.

J gene: TRBJ1-1; V gene: TRBV5-5; CDR3 protein: CASSYMTGYTEAFF
J gene: TRBJ2-7; V gene: TRBV5-6; CDR3 protein: CASSPGASSYEQYF
J gene: TRBJ2-3; V gene: TRBV6-5; CDR3 protein: CASSDQGLVTDTQYF
J gene: TRBJ2-6; V gene: TRBV27; CDR3 protein: CASSRTGLSGANVLTF
J gene: .; V gene: TRBV18; CDR3 protein: CASSPRGTGEQYF
J gene: TRBJ1-6; V gene: TRBV19; CDR3 protein: CASTPDRVRSPLHF
J gene: TRBJ1-6; V gene: TRBV6-1; CDR3 protein: CASGEGDRYNSPLHF
J gene: TRBJ1-2; V gene: TRBV7-2; CDR3 protein: CASSLGGTGVPYGYTF
J gene: TRBJ2-7; V gene: TRBV5-1; CDR3 protein: CASSFGSSVAYEQYF
J gene: TRBJ1-2; V gene: TRBV6-5; CDR3 protein: CASSYEGFNGYTF
J gene: .; V gene: TRBV7-9; CDR3 protein: CASSVQGNEQYF
J gene: TRBJ2-1; V gene: TRBV7-6; CDR3 protein: CASSLGTSGGIEQFF
J gene: TRBJ2-7; V gene: TRBV5-6; CDR3 protein: CASTLGDTAYEQYF
J gene: TRBJ2-2; V gene: TRBV10-3; CDR3 protein: CAISGLQGGINTGELFF
J gene: TRBJ1-3; V gene: TRBV9; CDR3 protein: CASSVSSTVFSSGNTIYF
J gene: TRBJ2-3; V gene: TRBV7-2; CDR3 protein: CASSLWTSTDTQYF
J gene: TRBJ2-1; V gene: TRBV5-1; CDR3 protein: CASSLAPQGASNEQFF
J gene: TRBJ1-3; V gene: TRBV6-5; CDR3 protein: CASSQTGGRNTIYF
J gene: TRBJ1-1; V gene: TRBV6-5; CDR3 protein: CASSWNPGGHPAFF
J gene: TRBJ2-2; V gene: TRBV28; CDR3 protein: CASSYGGGRAGELFF
J gene: TRBJ1-2; V gene: TRBV11-2; CDR3 protein: CASRTGYYGYTF
J gene: TRBJ2-7; V gene: TRBV2; CDR3 protein: CASTHGQHFPHEQYF
J gene: TRBJ2-5; V gene: TRBV5-5; CDR3 protein: CASSLGLELTGLKETQYF
J gene: TRBJ1-4; V gene: TRBV9; CDR3 protein: CASSVAGGASEKLFF
J gene: TRBJ2-1; V gene: TRBV7-6; CDR3 protein: CASSWPRQGDLNEQFF
J gene: .; V gene: TRBV5-4; CDR3 protein: CASSLATSGGGAEQYF
J gene: TRBJ2-5; V gene: TRBV5-1; CDR3 protein: CASSLPGVQETQYF
J gene: TRBJ2-3; V gene: TRBV10-3; CDR3 protein: CAISDGLAGGQDTQYF
J gene: TRBJ2-3; V gene: TRBV5-4; CDR3 protein: CASGPVQGAVKDTQYF
J gene: TRBJ1-1; V gene: TRBV18; CDR3 protein: CASSPPRRADTEAFF